This T cell receptor beta chain was recovered during a study of T cell responses to AZD1222 COVID-19 vaccine (dated by TCRdb to the early 2020s). At the level of the whole study: AZD1222 recipients given second doses at about 4 weeks or at about 12 weeks were pooled, since spike-specific TCR depth and breadth were not found to differ between the two schedules. A total of 233 trial participants underwent TCR sequencing, of whom about 210 had received two doses of AZD1222 and 26 had received two doses of the MenACWY control vaccine. Enrollment into the trials was organized by age into subgroups of 18-55, 56-69 and 70-plus years, and those subgroups contained about 160, 30 and 59 TCR-sequenced participants, respectively.

This specimen's time point label, per the study, means: baseline before first vaccination. Samples from vaccinated people were obtained from the UK trials COV001 and COV002, which included a single-blind randomized controlled phase 2/3 trial of AZD1222 (ChAdOx1 nCoV-19) in healthy adults. For TCRbeta chain sequencing, PBMC samples were collected from trial participants at day 0 and at day 28 after the second dose. Overall results and qualifications from the work: CD4 TCRs associated with the vaccine covered the entire spike protein, and the dominant responses were in regions 160-218 and 743-854. Participants were mostly white British and included more females than males, and it was suggested by the authors that clonal diversity may have been underestimated. Epitopes outside the regions mutated in the B.1.351 and B.1.1.7 variants were reportedly recognized by nearly half of the unique spike-specific TCRs. Because no samples from the day 14 peak response were available, repertoires could be characterized only after the peak T cell response. Conclusions about previously exposed vaccinees are limited, since just a handful of AZD1222 recipients were seropositive for SARS-CoV-2 at baseline. The 56-69-year group was small, and its depth increase did not reach significance, likely because of low power. A significant rise in spike-specific TCR breadth and depth was observed after two AZD1222 doses relative to day 0 and relative to MenACWY recipients.

As concerns this clone: There is no known antigen for this receptor. One base away there is no much larger clone; base qualities are not given.

The CDR3 regions of human TCRbeta chains were analyzed by immunosequencing. On the study's bioinformatics: Repertoire TCRs were checked for matches against a reference library of SARS-CoV-2-specific TCRs that had been generated using the MIRA antigen-specificity platform. Breadth meant the fraction of unique TCRs that were SARS-CoV-2-associated, whereas depth meant the fraction of total T cells that were SARS-CoV-2-associated. Using the MIRA data, each spike-specific TCR was mapped to the spike region that the TCR reacts to and placed in a CD4 or CD8 class. Log10-transformed breadth and depth values were compared by one-way ANOVA with Sidak's multiple comparisons tests. In TCRdb, the immuneACCESS table is reduced to in-frame sequences with V and J assigned. These tables do not hold every clone; where another copy was compared, an unresolved V gene accounts for under half, and the others remain unexplained. Clonal size and the V and J genes are those of that table, whereas D and trimming came from the DNA. The sample records about 160,000 clones, 85% to 90% of which are singletons. Around 6.9% of the sample belongs to the ten largest clones.

The CDR3 covers 14 residues, taking in both the cysteine and the valine. The retained sequence is limited to the CDR3, 42 bases, with the frame set at the first base. From the germline V gene, CDR1 is SGHDN and CDR2 is FVKESK. Between the V and J ends, shortened by 5 bases and 1 base respectively, the junction contains 12 bases. The rearranged segments are TRBV14 and TRBJ2-7, with no confidently assigned D gene. Material: peripheral blood, obtained on day 0 of AZD1222 vaccination. The TCR originated in an adult in good health. The CDR3 amino acid sequence is: CASSATLESYEQYV. At the DNA level, the sequence is TGTGCCAGCAGCGCCACTCTTGAGTCCTACGAGCAGTACGTC.